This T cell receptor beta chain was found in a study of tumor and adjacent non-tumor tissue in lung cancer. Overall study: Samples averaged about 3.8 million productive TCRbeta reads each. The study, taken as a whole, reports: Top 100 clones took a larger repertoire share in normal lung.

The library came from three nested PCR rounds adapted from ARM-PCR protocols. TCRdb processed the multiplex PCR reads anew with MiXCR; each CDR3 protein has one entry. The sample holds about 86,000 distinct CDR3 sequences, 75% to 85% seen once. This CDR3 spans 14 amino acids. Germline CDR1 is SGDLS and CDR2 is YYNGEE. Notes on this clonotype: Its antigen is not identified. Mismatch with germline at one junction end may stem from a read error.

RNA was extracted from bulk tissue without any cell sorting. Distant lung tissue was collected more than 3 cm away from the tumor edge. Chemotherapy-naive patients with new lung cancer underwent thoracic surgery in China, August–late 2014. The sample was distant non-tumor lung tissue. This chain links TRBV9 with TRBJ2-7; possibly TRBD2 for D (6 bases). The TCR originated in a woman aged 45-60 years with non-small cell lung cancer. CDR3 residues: CASNVGVADYEQYF. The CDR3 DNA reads TGTGCCAGCAACGTAGGGGTAGCGGATTACGAGCAGTACTTC.